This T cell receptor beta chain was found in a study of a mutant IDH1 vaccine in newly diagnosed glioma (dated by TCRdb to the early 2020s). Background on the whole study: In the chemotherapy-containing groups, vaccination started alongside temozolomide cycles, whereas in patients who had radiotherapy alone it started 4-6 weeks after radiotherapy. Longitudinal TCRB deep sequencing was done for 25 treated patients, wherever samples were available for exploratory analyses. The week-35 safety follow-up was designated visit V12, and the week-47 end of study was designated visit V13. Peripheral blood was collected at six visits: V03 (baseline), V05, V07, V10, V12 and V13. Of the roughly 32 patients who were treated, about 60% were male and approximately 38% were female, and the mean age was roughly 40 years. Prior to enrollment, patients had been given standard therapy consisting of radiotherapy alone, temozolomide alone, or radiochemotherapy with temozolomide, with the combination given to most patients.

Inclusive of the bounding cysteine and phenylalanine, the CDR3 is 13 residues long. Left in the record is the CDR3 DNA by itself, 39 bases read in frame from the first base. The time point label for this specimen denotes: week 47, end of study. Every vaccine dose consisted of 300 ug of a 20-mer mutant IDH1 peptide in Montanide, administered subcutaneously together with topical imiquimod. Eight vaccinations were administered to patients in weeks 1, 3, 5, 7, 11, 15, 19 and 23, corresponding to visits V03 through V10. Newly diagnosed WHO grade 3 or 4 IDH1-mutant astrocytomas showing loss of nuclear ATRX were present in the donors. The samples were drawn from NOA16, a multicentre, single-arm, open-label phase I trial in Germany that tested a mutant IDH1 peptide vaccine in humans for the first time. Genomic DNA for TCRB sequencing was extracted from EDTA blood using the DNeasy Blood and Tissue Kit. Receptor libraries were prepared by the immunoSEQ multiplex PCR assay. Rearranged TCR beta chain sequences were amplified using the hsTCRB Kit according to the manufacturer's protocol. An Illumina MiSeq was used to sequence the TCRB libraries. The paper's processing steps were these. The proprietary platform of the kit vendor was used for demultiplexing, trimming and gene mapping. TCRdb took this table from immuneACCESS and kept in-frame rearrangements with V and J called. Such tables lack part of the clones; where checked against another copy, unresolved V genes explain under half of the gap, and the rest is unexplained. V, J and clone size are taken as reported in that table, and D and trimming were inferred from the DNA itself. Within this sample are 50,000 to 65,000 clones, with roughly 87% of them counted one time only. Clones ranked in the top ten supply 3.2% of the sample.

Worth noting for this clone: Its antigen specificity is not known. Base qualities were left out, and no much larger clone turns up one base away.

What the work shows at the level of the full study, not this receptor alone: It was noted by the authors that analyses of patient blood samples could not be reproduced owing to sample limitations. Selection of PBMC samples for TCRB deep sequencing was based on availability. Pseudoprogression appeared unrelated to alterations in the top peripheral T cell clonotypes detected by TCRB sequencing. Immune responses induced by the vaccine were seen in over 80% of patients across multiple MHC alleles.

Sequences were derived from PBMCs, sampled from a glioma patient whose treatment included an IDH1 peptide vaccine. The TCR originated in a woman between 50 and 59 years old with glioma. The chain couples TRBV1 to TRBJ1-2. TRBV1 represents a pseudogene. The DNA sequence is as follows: TGCACCAGCAGCCAAGAGCGGAGCGATGGCTACACCTTC. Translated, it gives CTSSQERSDGYTF.